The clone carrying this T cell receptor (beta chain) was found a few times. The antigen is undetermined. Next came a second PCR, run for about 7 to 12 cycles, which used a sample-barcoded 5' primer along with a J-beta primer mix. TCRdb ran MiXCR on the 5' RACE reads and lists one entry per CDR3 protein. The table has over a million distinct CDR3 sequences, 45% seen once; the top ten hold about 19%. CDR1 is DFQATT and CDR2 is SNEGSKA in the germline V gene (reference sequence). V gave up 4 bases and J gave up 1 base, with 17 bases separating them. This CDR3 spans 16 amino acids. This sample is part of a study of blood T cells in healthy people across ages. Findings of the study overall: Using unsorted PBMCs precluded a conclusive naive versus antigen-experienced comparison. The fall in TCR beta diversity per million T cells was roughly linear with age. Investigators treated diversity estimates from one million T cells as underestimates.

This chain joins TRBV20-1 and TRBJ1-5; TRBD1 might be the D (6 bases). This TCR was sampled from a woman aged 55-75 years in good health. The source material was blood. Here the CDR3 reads CSAIASRGKSNQPQHF. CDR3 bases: TGCAGTGCTATTGCTAGCAGGGGCAAAAGCAATCAGCCCCAGCATTTT.